This entry lists 7 T cell receptor beta chains sequenced from one sample in a study of vaccination effects on CD4 cells after COVID-19. ViraFEST used viral peptide pools to expand antigen-specific CD4+ T cells before sequencing. Between days 9 and 10 of culture, CD4+ T cells were separated out. Participants were given two doses of BNT162b2 or mRNA-1273 vaccine. For these receptors, no antigen is known. Profiling relied on immunoSEQ multiplex PCR, and the TCRdb table lists in-frame clones only, not all of them. The sample yields approximately 28,000 clones, 75% to 90% seen once. The specimen comprised CD4+ T cells from PBMCs cultured with SARS-CoV-2 spike peptides, sampled after COVID-19 vaccination. The receptors here all came from a human donor who received a COVID-19 vaccine. Some clones in this sample may be carry-over from other donors' samples.

This chain joins TRBV10-3 and TRBJ2-5; unclear D gene. The germline V gene encodes CDR1 ENHRY and CDR2 SYGVKD. The CDR3 runs 12 residues. V dropped 3 bases and J dropped 3 bases, with 5 bases sitting between them. CDR3 amino acids: CAISDSEETQYF. CDR3 sequence (DNA): TGTGCCATCAGTGACTCAGAAGAGACCCAGTACTTC.

This clone has only one observation. This chain uses TRBV6-5 with TRBJ2-3; 12 positions match TRBD2. The CDR3 covers 14 residues. Looked up from germline, CDR1 is MNHEY and CDR2 is SVGAGI. V lost 10 bases to trimming and J lost 1 base; unmatched junction nucleotides: 3. CDR3 protein: CATRTSGGTDTQYF. DNA for the CDR3: TGTGCCACCAGGACTAGCGGGGGCACAGATACGCAGTATTTT.

This clone was counted a single time. This rearrangement joins TRBV7-3 to TRBJ2-5; D may match TRBD1 or TRBD2 (5 bases each). V shed 5 bases and J shed 5 bases, with 15 bases lying between them. The CDR3 sequence is 14 residues long. Germline CDR1 and CDR2: SGHTA and FQGTGA. The CDR3 DNA is TGTGCCAGCAGCCCCAGTGGGGGTAGGGAGACCCAGTACTTC. It yields the protein CASSPSGGRETQYF.

This clone was recorded only once. The CDR3 reads CASSPFLGSSRTDTQYF. The CDR3 nucleotides read TGTGCCAGCAGCCCTTTCCTAGGGAGTAGTAGGACAGATACGCAGTATTTT. The chain carries TRBV6-2 or TRBV6-3 and TRBJ2-3; D possibly corresponds to TRBD2 (5 bases). Trimming removed 6 bases at V and 3 bases at J, with 22 bases between. Germline V gene lookup returns CDR1 MNHEY and CDR2 SVGEGT. This CDR3 comprises 17 residues.

The V gene is TRBV5-1, the J gene TRBJ2-1, with unresolved D. This CDR3 comprises 14 residues. V was shortened by 0 bases and J by 8 bases, with 12 bases between the two germline ends. Germline assignment: CDR1 SGHRS and CDR2 YFSETQ. The DNA of the CDR3 is TGCGCCAGCAGCTTGGAGGGATTGACTTATGAGCAGTTCTTC. Encoded protein: CASSLEGLTYEQFF.

This chain joins TRBV6-5 and TRBJ1-5; D ambiguous. This CDR3 comprises 13 residues. Germline V gene lookup returns CDR1 MNHEY and CDR2 SVGAGI. Between the trimmed V and J ends, which lost 6 bases and 11 bases, there was a span of 17 bases. The CDR3 DNA is TGTGCCAGCAGCAGCGAATCCGGCTGGGCCCAGCATTTT. Translation: CASSSESGWAQHF.

The sample holds a few counts of this clone. The conserved final phenylalanine or tryptophan is absent from the CDR3, which likely points to a read error. It is unclear where the CDR3 begins or ends on the DNA, so no DNA is shown, and the CDR3 is as TCRdb lists it. The chain couples TRBV28 to TRBJ1-2; the table gives TRBD1 as D, unverified against the DNA. Germline V CDR1 and CDR2: MDHEN, SYDVKM. Both ends counted, the CDR3 spans 12 residues. The CDR3 protein is CASSDVNRDRTL.